What follows are 25 T cell receptor beta chains derived from one specimen sequenced in a study of cytomegalovirus exposure and HLA in healthy donors (dated 2017 in TCRdb). The library was produced with the immunoSEQ multiplex PCR assay. For the multiplex PCR, a mixture combining 60 forward primers for TCR Vbeta segments and 13 reverse primers for TCR Jbeta segments was used. TCRdb carries this immuneACCESS record with in-frame sequences only. Its versions omit some clonotypes, under half of them owing to an unresolved V gene in the studies checked, with the rest unexplained. The sample records some 140,000 clones, approximately 80% of which are singletons. The top ten constitute around 3.1% of the sample. Sequenced input: PBMCs. The receptors derive from a man aged 35 to 55 in good health and CMV-seronegative.

The V call is TRBV27, the J call TRBJ1-1; weak D call: TRBD1 (6 bases). V shed 3 bases and J shed 1 base, with 12 bases lying between them. The CDR3 consists of 15 residues. Germline CDR1 reads MNHEY; CDR2 reads SMNVEV (reference sequence). In nucleotides, the CDR3 is TGTGCCAGCAGTTTCTCATTACAGGGGAACACTGAAGCTTTCTTT. Translated, it gives CASSFSLQGNTEAFF.

The genes are TRBV10-3 and TRBJ1-1, with no clear D. CDR1 is ENHRY and CDR2 is SYGVKD in the germline V gene. The CDR3 length is 13 residues. V was cut by 0 bases and J by 4 bases, with 6 bases left in between. CDR3 sequence: CAISESQATEAFF. The CDR3 DNA reads as TGTGCCATCAGTGAGTCGCAGGCCACTGAAGCTTTCTTT.

The J gene is TRBJ1-1, the V gene TRBV7-2; no clear D gene. The germline gives CDR1 SGHTA, CDR2 FQGNSA. The CDR3 runs 15 residues. The V and J ends lost 1 base and 1 base respectively, with 10 bases between them. The CDR3 is CASSLERRRNTEAFF. The CDR3 coding sequence is TGTGCCAGCAGCTTAGAGAGGCGTCGGAACACTGAAGCTTTCTTT.

The chain links TRBV25-1 to TRBJ1-2, with 8 bases aligning to TRBD1. Looked up from germline, CDR1 is MGHDK and CDR2 is SYGVNS. Unmatched junction bases numbered 5, after V lost 4 bases and J lost 4 bases. The CDR3 spans 14 residues. Here the CDR3 reads CASSGTGWVYGYTF. The CDR3 bases are TGTGCCAGCAGTGGGACAGGGTGGGTCTATGGCTACACCTTC.

CDR3 sequence (DNA): TGTGCCAGCAGCTTGATAGCGGGATATGAGCAGTTCTTC. Protein: CASSLIAGYEQFF. The chain is built from TRBV11-2 and TRBJ2-1; 8 nucleotides match TRBD2. Germline values: CDR1 SGHAT, CDR2 FQNNGV. This CDR3 is 13 amino acids long. Trimming removed 3 bases from V and 8 bases from J; junction bases left unmatched: 3.

In regard to this clone: Since a much larger clone is just one base distant, this may be a read error. The rearrangement joins TRBV11-3 to TRBJ1-1; D gene unclear. CDR3 length: 13 amino acids. Germline V gene sequence: CDR1 SGHNT, CDR2 YENEEA. V shed 4 bases and J shed 1 base, with 7 bases lying between them. The CDR3 protein is CASSSTENTEAFF. The DNA of the CDR3 is TGTGCCAGCAGCTCTACAGAGAACACTGAAGCTTTCTTT.

The chain is built from TRBV7-2 and TRBJ2-3; D gene ambiguous. The CDR3 covers 13 residues. Per germline, CDR1 SGHTA and CDR2 FQGNSA. V dropped 5 bases and J dropped 3 bases, with 9 bases sitting between them. The CDR3 protein is CASSPRKTDTQYF. CDR3 DNA: TGTGCCAGCAGCCCCAGGAAAACAGATACGCAGTATTTT.

This clone was counted between two and nine times. The chain couples TRBV15 to TRBJ2-1, with 8 bases matching TRBD2. This CDR3 comprises 14 residues. Germline V gene data show CDR1 as LNHNV and CDR2 as YYDKDF (reference sequence). After removal of 0 bases from V and 15 bases from J, the junction contained 10 bases not matched to a gene. This chain's CDR3 is CATSRDTGTREWFF. The CDR3 DNA is TGTGCCACCAGCAGAGACACCGGGACTAGAGAGTGGTTCTTC.

The chain combines TRBV27 with TRBJ1-1; weak D call: TRBD1 (5 bases). CDR1 is MNHEY, CDR2 SMNVEV, per germline (reference sequence). V was clipped by 2 bases and J by 11 bases, with 9 bases between them. This CDR3 region has 11 residues. For the CDR3, the DNA is TGTGCCAGCAGTTTAGGGGGGAACGCTTTCTTT. As protein: CASSLGGNAFF.

This clone was detected only a few times. The chain joins TRBV7-3 to TRBJ2-3; 9 bases fit TRBD2. The CDR3 runs to 16 residues. Losses at the gene ends were 4 bases for V and 4 bases for J; bases not matched to a gene: 9. From germline, CDR1 is SGHTA and CDR2 FQGTGA. The CDR3 nucleotides are TGTGCCAGCAGCTCTCAAGCGGGAGGAAACGCAGATACGCAGTATTTT. This gives the protein CASSSQAGGNADTQYF.

This clone was observed once. CDR3 coding DNA: TGTGCCAGCAGTTACCATCTGGCGGGAGGGGGAAATTCGGAGACCCAGTACTTC. This encodes CASSYHLAGGGNSETQYF. This sequence joins TRBV7-6 and TRBJ2-5; 9 bases fit TRBD2. The V gene's germline CDR1 is SGHVS and CDR2 FNYEAQ. The CDR3 spans 18 residues. The trim removed 6 bases at V and 5 bases at J, leaving 19 bases unmatched.

Of note for this clone: The junction shows a germline mismatch at one end, possibly a read error. The chain couples TRBV6-5 to TRBJ1-4; tentatively, D is TRBD1 (6 bases). The CDR3 contains 12 residues. CDR1 is MNHEY and CDR2 is SVGAGI in the germline V gene. The CDR3 region has the DNA TGTGCCAGCAGCGATTATGGGGGGGCGAAAGTTTTT. As protein: CASSDYGGAKVF.

This clone was seen once. In DNA form, the CDR3 reads TGTGCCAGCACCTACTTGACTAGCGGGAGTTCCTACGAGCAGTACTTC. Amino acids: CASTYLTSGSSYEQYF. The chain is built from TRBV7-2 and TRBJ2-7, with 12 bases that match TRBD2. The V segment lost 7 bases and the J segment 1 base; nucleotides outside the gene matches: 8. In germline, CDR1 is SGHTA, CDR2 FQGNSA. The CDR3 covers 16 residues.

The chain uses TRBV19 and TRBJ1-5; the D is unclear. The CDR3 has 14 amino acids. Trimming left V 5 bases short and J 3 bases short, with 11 bases between. CDR1 is LNHDA and CDR2 is SQIVND in the germline V gene (reference sequence). This CDR3 is CASSPRIDNQPQHF. The DNA for the CDR3 is TGTGCCAGTAGTCCCAGGATTGACAATCAGCCCCAGCATTTT.

The chain couples TRBV7-9 to TRBJ1-1; 10 nucleotides agree with TRBD1. Trimming at V came to 5 bases and at J to 1 base, leaving 4 bases not matched to a gene. Germline CDR1 reads SEHNR; CDR2 reads FQNEAQ (reference sequence). This CDR3 spans 15 amino acids. The CDR3 spells CASSGGTGANTEAFF. The DNA of the CDR3 is TGTGCCAGCAGCGGAGGGACAGGGGCGAACACTGAAGCTTTCTTT.

This clone has only one observation. V usage is TRBV7-8 and J usage is TRBJ1-4; D uncertain. V was pared by 7 bases and J by 3 bases, with 12 bases between. Germline lookup yields CDR1 SGHVS and CDR2 FQNEAQ. The CDR3 spans 14 residues. The CDR3 sequence: CASTPGISNEKLFF. For the CDR3, the DNA is TGTGCCAGCACCCCGGGGATTTCTAATGAAAAACTGTTTTTT. Together with reference TRBV7-8 and TRBJ1-4, the CDR3 gives the full variable domain: GAGVSQSPRYKVAKRGQDVALRCDPISGHVSLFWYQQALGQGPEFLTYFQNEAQLDKSGLPSDRFFAERPEGSVSTLKIQRTQQEDSAVYLCASTPGISNEKLFFGSGTQLSVL.

The DNA of the CDR3 is TGTGCCAGCAGCTCAACAGGGGTTGGGAACACTGAAGCTTTCTTT. Translation: CASSSTGVGNTEAFF. The J gene is TRBJ1-1, the V gene TRBV7-3; TRBD1 matches at 7 bases. This CDR3 is built from 15 residues. Trimming removed 4 bases from V and 1 base from J; junction bases left unmatched: 6. Per germline, CDR1 SGHTA and CDR2 FQGTGA.

The rearrangement uses TRBV21-1 and TRBJ1-1; the tabulated D call, TRBD1, remains unverified against the DNA. TRBV21-1 is a pseudogene. CDR3 size: 14 residues. CDR3 bases: TGTGCCAGCAGCAAGGACAGGGGGCGCGCTGAAGCTTTCTTT. Its translation: CASSKDRGRAEAFF.

V usage is TRBV5-1 and J usage is TRBJ2-5, with 12 bases identical to TRBD2. The CDR3 is 16 residues long. Germline trimming cut 4 bases from V and 2 bases from J; bases unmatched to any gene: 6. The germline V gene has CDR1 SGHRS and CDR2 YFSETQ. CDR3 protein: CASSRGGTSGQETQYF. In nucleotides, the CDR3 is TGCGCCAGCAGCCGGGGGGGGACTAGCGGGCAAGAGACCCAGTACTTC.

The rearrangement joins TRBV7-3 to TRBJ1-1, with D possibly matching TRBD1 (5 bases). Per germline, CDR1 SGHTA and CDR2 FQGTGA. Trimming took 3 bases from V and 4 from J, leaving 18 bases between them. This CDR3 is built from 16 residues. In DNA form, the CDR3 reads TGTGCCAGCAGCTTTCCCAAGGGCCCCCAGGGCACTGAAGCTTTCTTT. Amino acids: CASSFPKGPQGTEAFF. Combining the CDR3 with reference TRBV7-3 and TRBJ1-1 gives the whole variable domain GAGVSQTPSNKVTEKGKYVELRCDPISGHTALYWYRQSLGQGPEFLIYFQGTGAADDSGLPNDRFFAVRPEGSVSTLKIQRTERGDSAVYLCASSFPKGPQGTEAFFGQGTRLTVV.

V gene TRBV10-3 combines with J gene TRBJ2-2; TRBD2 matches at 9 bases. This CDR3 contains 17 residues. Germline V gene sequence: CDR1 ENHRY, CDR2 SYGVKD. Unmatched junction bases numbered 7, after V lost 0 bases and J lost 5 bases. CDR3 coding DNA: TGTGCCATCAGTGAGTCCGGGACTAGCCTTTCTACCGGGGAGCTGTTTTTT. Translating it yields CAISESGTSLSTGELFF.

The chain is built from TRBV5-1 and TRBJ2-3; 10 positions match TRBD2. The V gene's germline CDR1 is SGHRS and CDR2 YFSETQ. The CDR3 length is 16 residues. V lost 0 bases and J lost 3; bases outside the gene matches: 4. CDR3 loop: CASSLASGGATDTQYF. The CDR3 coding sequence is TGCGCCAGCAGCTTGGCCAGCGGGGGGGCAACAGATACGCAGTATTTT.

A word on this clone: At one end, the junction sequence differs from germline, possibly due to a read error. J is TRBJ1-1 and V is TRBV6-5; no firm D call. The germline gives CDR1 MNHEY, CDR2 SVGAGI. CDR3 length: 15 amino acids. In DNA form, the CDR3 reads TGTGCCAGCAGGTACTCCCCGCCGGGGAACACTGAAGCTTTCTTT. Protein product: CASRYSPPGNTEAFF.

The genes are TRBV19 and TRBJ2-5; tentative D call: TRBD1 (6 bases). Between the trimmed V and J ends, which lost 6 bases and 2 bases, there was a span of 16 bases. This CDR3 spans 15 amino acids. CDR1 is LNHDA and CDR2 is SQIVND in the germline V gene (reference sequence). This CDR3 reads CASRSQGTLQETQYF. The CDR3 coding sequence is TGTGCCAGTAGATCCCAGGGGACGCTACAAGAGACCCAGTACTTC.

The J gene is TRBJ2-3, the V gene TRBV13; TRBD2 aligns across 15 bases. CDR3 length equals 18 residues. CDR1 is PRHDT, CDR2 FYEKMQ, per germline (reference sequence). The V segment lost 5 bases and the J segment 4 bases; nucleotides outside the gene matches: 10. CDR3 loop: CASSPGLAGGPGADTQYF. CDR3 sequence (DNA): TGTGCCAGCAGCCCTGGACTAGCGGGGGGGCCAGGGGCAGATACGCAGTATTTT.